This section outlines one T cell receptor (beta chain) sequence together with its context. These data are taken from a study of blood T cell repertoires in COVID-19. This CDR3 region has 15 residues. Trimming cost V 3 bases and J 3 bases; bases outside gene matches: 4. CDR1 is LNHDA, CDR2 SQIVND, per germline (reference sequence). Sequencing used immunoSEQ multiplex PCR; TCRdb keeps in-frame clones, though not all of them. The table includes approximately 160,000 clones, roughly 93% detected once. The source of this sequence is an older woman with COVID-19, enrolled during active disease. The specimen was peripheral blood. The rearrangement links TRBV19 to TRBJ1-2; TRBD1 matches at 10 bases. This CDR3 reads CASSIVGTGDYGYTF. The CDR3 bases are TGTGCCAGTAGTATTGTGGGGACAGGGGACTATGGCTACACCTTC.